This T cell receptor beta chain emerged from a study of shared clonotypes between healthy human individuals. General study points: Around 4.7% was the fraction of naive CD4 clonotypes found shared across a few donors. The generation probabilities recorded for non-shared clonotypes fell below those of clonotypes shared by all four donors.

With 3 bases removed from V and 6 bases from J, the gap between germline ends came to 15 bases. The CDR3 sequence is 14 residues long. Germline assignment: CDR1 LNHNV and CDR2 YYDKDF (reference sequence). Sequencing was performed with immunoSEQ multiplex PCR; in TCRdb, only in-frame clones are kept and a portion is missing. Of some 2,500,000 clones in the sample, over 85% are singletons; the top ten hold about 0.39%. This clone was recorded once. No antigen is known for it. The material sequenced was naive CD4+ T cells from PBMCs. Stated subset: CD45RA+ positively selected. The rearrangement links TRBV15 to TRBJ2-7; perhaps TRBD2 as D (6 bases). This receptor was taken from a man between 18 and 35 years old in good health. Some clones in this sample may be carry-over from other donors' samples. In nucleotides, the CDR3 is TGTGCCACCAGCAGGGGAGGAAGCACTAGCGAGCAGTACTTC. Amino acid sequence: CATSRGGSTSEQYF.